The source of this T cell receptor (beta chain) is a study of graft-versus-host responses after intestinal transplantation. Only in-frame clones appear in the TCRdb table, and some are missing; sequencing was by immunoSEQ multiplex PCR. The table has about 92,000 clones, 90% to 95% seen once; the top ten hold approximately 6%. On this clone itself: The antigen remains unidentified.

The sequencing here drew on unstimulated CD8+ T cells sorted from spleen or lymph node cells, taken before intestinal transplant. The TCR comes from a human donor who received an intestinal transplant.

For the CDR3, the DNA is TGTGCCAGCTCACCTAACAGGGGGCAACAGTTCTTC. Translated, it gives CASSPNRGQQFF. V is TRBV18 and J is TRBJ2-1; the match to TRBD1 covers 9 bases. The CDR3 covers 12 residues. J gave up 13 bases and V 3 bases, and 4 bases lay outside the gene matches. Germline V gene data show CDR1 as KGHSH and CDR2 as LQKENI.